The clone carrying this T cell receptor beta chain was recorded a few times. These data belong to a study of cytomegalovirus exposure and HLA in healthy donors. The table came from immunoSEQ multiplex PCR; TCRdb's copy has only in-frame clones and leaves some out. The sample yields fewer than 250,000 clones, around nine tenths seen once. CDR3 length: 16 residues. Germline CDR1 reads MNHNY; CDR2 reads SVGAGI (reference sequence). V lost 5 bases and J lost 3, with 16 bases in between. J is TRBJ2-2 and V is TRBV6-6; D is unclear. The sequence came from a man between 18 and 29 years old in good health and CMV-seronegative. Specimen: PBMCs. DNA for the CDR3: TGTGCCAGCAGTCGCCCCCCTGGGCAGTACACCGGGGAGCTGTTTTTT. Protein sequence: CASSRPPGQYTGELFF.